This entry lists 2 T cell receptor beta chains sequenced from one sample in a study of siplizumab effects on memory and regulatory T cells. Using immunoSEQ multiplex PCR, the repertoire was profiled, and TCRdb retains in-frame clones only, with some absent. The sample records roughly 68,000 clones, 70% to 90% being singletons. The sequencing input was memory CD4+ T cells sorted from blood. The receptors come from a human donor in good health.

The chain carries TRBV19 and TRBJ1-5; D is unclear. This CDR3 is 13 amino acids long. Trimming cost V 10 bases and J 3 bases, with 13 bases left between them. The V gene's germline CDR1 is LNHDA and CDR2 SQIVND (reference sequence). CDR3 region: CAKTGRTNQPQHF. In nucleotides, the CDR3 is TGTGCCAAAACGGGCAGGACCAATCAGCCCCAGCATTTT.

V usage is TRBV7-6 and J usage is TRBJ2-1, with TRBD2 matching over 9 bases. This CDR3 contains 19 residues. The J segment lost 3 bases and the V segment lost 4 bases, leaving 16 bases of the junction unmatched. Germline V gene data show CDR1 as SGHVS and CDR2 as FNYEAQ. CDR3 sequence reads: CASSYRTRGKREDYNEQFF. The CDR3 nucleotides are TGTGCCAGCAGCTATCGGACCCGGGGGAAGCGGGAGGACTACAATGAGCAGTTCTTC.